What follows is one T cell receptor beta chain and its context. Its specificity is unknown. This sample is part of a study of T cell responses to AZD1222 COVID-19 vaccine. The study pooled second doses at about 4 or about 12 weeks. Study results and limitations: Increases in Spike-specific TCR breadth and depth were seen after two AZD1222 doses. Regions 160-218 and 743-854 held dominance among vaccine-associated CD4 TCRs, which spanned spike.

Produced via immunoSEQ multiplex PCR; TCRdb's table is partial and in-frame only. The table includes around 78,000 clones, almost 90% detected once. CDR3 length equals 16 residues. Trimming stripped 0 bases from V and 6 bases from J, with 15 bases between. The germline V gene encodes CDR1 LGHNT and CDR2 FRNRAP. The chain uses TRBV12-5 and TRBJ2-1, with D possibly being TRBD1 or TRBD2 (5 bases each). This clonotype was sampled from an adult who received the AZD1222 COVID-19 vaccine. The sample was peripheral blood, taken 28 days after the second AZD1222 dose. This CDR3 is CASGLVRGAIPNEQFF. The DNA of the CDR3 is TGTGCTAGTGGTTTGGTACGGGGCGCGATCCCCAATGAGCAGTTCTTC. Drawing the rest from reference TRBV12-5 and TRBJ2-1, the complete variable domain is DARVTQTPRHKVTEMGQEVTMRCQPILGHNTVFWYRQTMMQGLELLAYFRNRAPLDDSGMPKDRFSAEMPDATLATLKIQPSEPRDSAVYFCASGLVRGAIPNEQFFGPGTRLTVL.